The clone carrying this T cell receptor beta chain was seen more than once but under ten times. The antigen remains unidentified. This sample stems from a study of neoadjuvant nivolumab and ipilimumab in lung cancer. The study, taken as a whole, reports: Only a small number of samples underwent TCR sequencing. Resected tumors had greater TCR richness and clonality than uninvolved lung.

The CDR3 covers 19 residues. The trim removed 3 bases at V and 1 base at J, leaving 11 bases unmatched. Germline V lookup: CDR1 KGHSH, CDR2 LQKENI. TCRdb's copy holds only in-frame clones and misses some; the assay was immunoSEQ multiplex PCR. Seen here are around 21,000 clones, 82% observed once, and the top ten hold 20% to 25%. The sample in question was peripheral blood, obtained before neoadjuvant nivolumab, alone or with ipilimumab. The chain combines TRBV18 with TRBJ2-3, with TRBD2 identical over 12 bases. The sequence was obtained from an adult with non-small cell lung cancer. CDR3 in DNA: TGTGCCAGCTCACCGAGACTAGCGGGAGTTCGGGTGGGCACAGATACGCAGTATTTT. Amino acid sequence: CASSPRLAGVRVGTDTQYF.